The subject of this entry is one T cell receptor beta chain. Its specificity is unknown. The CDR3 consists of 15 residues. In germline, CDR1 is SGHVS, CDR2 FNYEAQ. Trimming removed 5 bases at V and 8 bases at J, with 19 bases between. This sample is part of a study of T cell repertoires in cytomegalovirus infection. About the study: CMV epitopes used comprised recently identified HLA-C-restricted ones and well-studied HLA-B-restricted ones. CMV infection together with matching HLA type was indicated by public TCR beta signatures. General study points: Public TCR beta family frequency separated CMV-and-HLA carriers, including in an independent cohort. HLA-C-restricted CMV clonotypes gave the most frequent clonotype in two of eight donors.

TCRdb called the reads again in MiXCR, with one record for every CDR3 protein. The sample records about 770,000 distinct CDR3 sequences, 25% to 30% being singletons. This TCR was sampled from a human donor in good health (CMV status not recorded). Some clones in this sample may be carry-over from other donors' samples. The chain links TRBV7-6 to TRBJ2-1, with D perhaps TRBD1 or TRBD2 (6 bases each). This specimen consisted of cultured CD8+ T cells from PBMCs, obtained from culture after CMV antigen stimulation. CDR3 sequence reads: CASSRLRGPGDEQFF. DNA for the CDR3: TGTGCCAGCAGCCGGCTCCGGGGGCCGGGTGATGAGCAGTTCTTC.